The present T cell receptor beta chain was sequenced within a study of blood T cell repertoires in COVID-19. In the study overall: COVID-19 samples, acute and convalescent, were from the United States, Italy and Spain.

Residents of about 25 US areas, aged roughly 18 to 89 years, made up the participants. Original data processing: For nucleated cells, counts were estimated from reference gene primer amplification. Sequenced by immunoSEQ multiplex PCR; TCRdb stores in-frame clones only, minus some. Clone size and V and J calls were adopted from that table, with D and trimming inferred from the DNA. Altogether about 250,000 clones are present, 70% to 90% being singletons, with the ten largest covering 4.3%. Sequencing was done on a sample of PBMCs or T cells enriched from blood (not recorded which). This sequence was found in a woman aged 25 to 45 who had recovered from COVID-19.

CDR3 protein: CASIKPGQKNTEAFF. As DNA, the CDR3 is TGTGCCAGCATCAAACCGGGACAGAAAAACACTGAAGCTTTCTTT. The rearrangement uses TRBV6-5 and TRBJ1-1; 7 bases align to TRBD1. CDR1 is MNHEY and CDR2 is SVGAGI in the germline V gene. J lost 2 bases, V lost 7 bases, and 10 bases had no gene match. CDR3 size: 15 residues.